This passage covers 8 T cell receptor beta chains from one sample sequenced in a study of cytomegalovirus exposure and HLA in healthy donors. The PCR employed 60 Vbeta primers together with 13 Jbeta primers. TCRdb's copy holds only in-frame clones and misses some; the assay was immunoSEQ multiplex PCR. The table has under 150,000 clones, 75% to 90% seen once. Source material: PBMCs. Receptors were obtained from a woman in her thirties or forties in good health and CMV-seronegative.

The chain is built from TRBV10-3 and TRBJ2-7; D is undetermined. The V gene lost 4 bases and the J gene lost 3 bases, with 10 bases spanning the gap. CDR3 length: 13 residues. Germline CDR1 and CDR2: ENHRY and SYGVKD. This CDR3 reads CAISGEPGYEQYF. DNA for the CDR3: TGTGCCATCAGTGGCGAGCCCGGCTACGAGCAGTACTTC.

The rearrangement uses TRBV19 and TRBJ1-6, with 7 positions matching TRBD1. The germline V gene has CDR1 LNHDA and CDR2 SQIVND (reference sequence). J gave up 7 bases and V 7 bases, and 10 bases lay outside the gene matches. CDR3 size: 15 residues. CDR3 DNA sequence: TGTGCCAGTAATGTAGGGGACAGAGTCAATTCACCCCTCCACTTT. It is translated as CASNVGDRVNSPLHF.

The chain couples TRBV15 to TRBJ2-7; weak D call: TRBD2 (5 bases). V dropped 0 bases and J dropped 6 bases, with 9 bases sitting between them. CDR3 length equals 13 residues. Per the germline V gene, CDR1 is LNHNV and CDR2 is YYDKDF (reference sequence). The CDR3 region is CATSRDTGGEQYF. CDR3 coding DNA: TGTGCCACCAGCAGAGATACCGGAGGCGAGCAGTACTTC.

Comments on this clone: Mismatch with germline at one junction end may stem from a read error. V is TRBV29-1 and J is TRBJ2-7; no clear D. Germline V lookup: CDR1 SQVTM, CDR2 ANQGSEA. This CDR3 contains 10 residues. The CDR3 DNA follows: TGCAGCGTTGAAGCTTACGGGCAGTACTTC. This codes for CSVEAYGQYF.

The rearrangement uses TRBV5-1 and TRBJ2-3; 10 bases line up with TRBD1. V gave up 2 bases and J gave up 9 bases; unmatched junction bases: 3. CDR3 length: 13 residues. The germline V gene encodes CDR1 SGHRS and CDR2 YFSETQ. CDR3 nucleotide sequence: TGCGCCAGCAGCTTAGGACAGGGGGAGACGCAGTATTTT. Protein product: CASSLGQGETQYF.

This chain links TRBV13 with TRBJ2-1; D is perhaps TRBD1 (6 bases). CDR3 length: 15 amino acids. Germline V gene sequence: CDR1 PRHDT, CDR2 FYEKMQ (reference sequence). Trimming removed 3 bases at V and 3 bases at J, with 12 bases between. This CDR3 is CASSLRVDSYNEQFF. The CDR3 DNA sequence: TGTGCCAGCAGCTTGAGGGTGGACAGCTACAATGAGCAGTTCTTC.

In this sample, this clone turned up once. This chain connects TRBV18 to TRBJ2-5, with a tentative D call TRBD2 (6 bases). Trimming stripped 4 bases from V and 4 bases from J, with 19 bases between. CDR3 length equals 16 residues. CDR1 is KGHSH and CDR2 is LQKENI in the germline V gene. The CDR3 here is CASSLTRSDLGETQYF. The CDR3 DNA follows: TGTGCCAGCTCACTGACTAGGAGCGATTTAGGAGAGACCCAGTACTTC. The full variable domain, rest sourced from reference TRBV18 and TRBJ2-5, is NAGVMQNPRHLVRRRGQEARLRCSPMKGHSHVYWYRQLPEEGLKFMVYLQKENIIDESGMPKERFSAEFPKEGPSILRIQQVVRGDSAAYFCASSLTRSDLGETQYFGPGTRLLVL.

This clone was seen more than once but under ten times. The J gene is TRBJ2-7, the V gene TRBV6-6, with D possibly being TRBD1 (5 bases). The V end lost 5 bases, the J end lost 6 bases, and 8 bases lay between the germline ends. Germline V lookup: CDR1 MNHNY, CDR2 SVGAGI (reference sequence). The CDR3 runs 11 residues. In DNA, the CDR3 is TGTGCCAGCAGTGAAAGGGGCGAGCAGTACTTC. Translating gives CASSERGEQYF.